Presented here are 23 T cell receptor beta chains from one specimen sequenced in a study of regulatory T cells in long-lasting Graves disease. Time point here: newly diagnosed GD, antithyroid drugs for less than 3 months. From RNA extracted from PBMCs, the TCR library was made. Assembly of TCR beta libraries relied on iRepertoire HTBI primers together with Arm-PCR of CDR3 regions. TCRdb reprocessed the multiplex PCR reads with MiXCR, giving one entry per CDR3 protein. The sample includes roughly 350,000 distinct CDR3 sequences, approximately 15% of them seen just once. This sample also belongs to another study, concerning T cells in Graves' hyperthyroidism and ophthalmopathy.

Sequencing used peripheral blood mononuclear cells (PBMCs), obtained at new diagnosis, from a patient treated with antithyroid drugs. These receptors were taken from a man aged 35 to 55 with Graves disease.

The rearrangement links TRBV19 to TRBJ2-4, with TRBD2 identical over 7 bases. The CDR3 is made up of 15 amino acids. Germline CDR1 and CDR2: LNHDA and SQIVND (reference sequence). V trimming: 6 bases; J trimming: 2 bases; junction bases outside the gene matches: 7. CDR3 loop: CASRSSGEPKNIQYF. CDR3 nucleotide sequence: TGTGCCAGTAGATCGAGCGGGGAACCCAAAAACATTCAGTACTTC.

This sequence joins TRBV29-1 and TRBJ1-4, with D perhaps matching TRBD1 (5 bases). Germline V CDR1 and CDR2: SQVTM, ANQGSEA. The CDR3 runs 14 residues. The ends were cut back, 4 bases at V and 0 bases at J, with 9 bases in the middle. The CDR3 is CSVGEGPTNEKLFF. In nucleotides, the CDR3 is TGCAGCGTTGGGGAGGGACCAACTAATGAAAAACTGTTTTTT.

This clonotype was found many times. The chain uses TRBV7-2 and TRBJ1-1; no firm D call. The germline CDR1 and CDR2 sequences are SGHTA and FQGNSA. There are 13 residues in the CDR3. With 3 bases removed from V and 3 bases from J, the gap between germline ends came to 8 bases. In nucleotides, the CDR3 is TGTGCCAGCAGCTTGGGCACCTACACTGAAGCTTTCTTT. Protein product: CASSLGTYTEAFF. Based on the CDR3 plus reference TRBV7-2 and TRBJ1-1, the full variable domain is GAGVSQSPSNKVTEKGKDVELRCDPISGHTALYWYRQSLGQGLEFLIYFQGNSAPDKSGLPSDRFSAERTGGSVSTLTIQRTQQEDSAVYLCASSLGTYTEAFFGQGTRLTVV.

This clonotype was seen many times. The chain employs TRBV6-1 and TRBJ2-6, with D possibly being TRBD1 or TRBD2 (5 bases each). From germline, CDR1 is MNHNS and CDR2 SASEGT. This CDR3 spans 14 amino acids. The V gene lost 6 bases and the J gene lost 4 bases, with 10 bases spanning the gap. DNA for the CDR3: TGTGCCAGCAGAGTAGGGGACGGGGCCAACGTCCTGACTTTC. Protein product: CASRVGDGANVLTF.

The chain is built from TRBV2 and TRBJ2-5; 9 bases align to TRBD1. J lost 3 bases, V lost 8 bases, and 4 bases had no gene match. Germline V gene sequence: CDR1 SNHLY, CDR2 FYNNEI. CDR3 length: 13 amino acids. CDR3 DNA: TGTGCCAGCGGGGGGACAGGGAAAGAGACCCAGTACTTC. It specifies CASGGTGKETQYF.

This clonotype was recorded at least ten times. This chain links TRBV4-2 with TRBJ2-1; 8 bases match TRBD2. Per germline, CDR1 LGHNA and CDR2 YNFKEQ. The V gene end was trimmed by 0 bases and the J gene end by 7 bases; junction bases not matched to a gene: 8. The CDR3 totals 16 residues. The CDR3 nucleotides read TGTGCCAGCAGCCAAGATGGGAAGCGGGGGCTGAATGAGCAGTTCTTC. It yields the protein CASSQDGKRGLNEQFF.

The genes are TRBV19 and TRBJ2-5; 11 bases align to TRBD2. This CDR3 contains 15 residues. The ends lost 4 bases at V and 4 bases at J; junction bases unmatched: 5. Germline values: CDR1 LNHDA, CDR2 SQIVND (reference sequence). The CDR3 sequence is CASSTAGTSGETQYF. Written as DNA, the CDR3 is TGTGCCAGTAGTACCGCCGGGACTAGCGGAGAGACCCAGTACTTC.

This sequence joins TRBV7-2 and TRBJ2-1, with 13 positions matching TRBD2. Germline-derived CDR1 and CDR2 are SGHTA and FQGNSA. V was clipped by 4 bases and J by 3 bases; unmatched bases: 3. CDR3 length: 16 residues. The DNA for the CDR3 is TGTGCCAGCAGCTCGGGGACTAGCGGGGACTACAATGAGCAGTTCTTC. Its translation is CASSSGTSGDYNEQFF.

This clonotype has a count of ten or more. The CDR3 DNA reads as TGTGCCAGCAGCCTCGGGACAGATCGAGGGTACGAGCAGTACTTC. Amino acid sequence: CASSLGTDRGYEQYF. The V gene is TRBV13, the J gene TRBJ2-7; 7 bases line up with TRBD1. Germline V gene lookup returns CDR1 PRHDT and CDR2 FYEKMQ (reference sequence). V shed 5 bases, J shed 4 bases, and the junction held 11 bases outside the gene matches. The CDR3 contains 15 residues.

In the case of this clonotype: A much larger clone sits a single nucleotide away, making a read error possible. V usage is TRBV19 and J usage is TRBJ2-5, with 7 bases fitting TRBD1. Germline CDR1 and CDR2: LNHDA and SQIVND (reference sequence). V gave up 3 bases and J gave up 2 bases; unmatched junction bases: 6. This CDR3 contains 15 residues. The CDR3 sequence is CASSMGQLVQETQYF. The CDR3 coding sequence is TGTGCCAGTAGTATGGGACAGCTAGTTCAAGAGACCCAGTACTTC.

The V gene is TRBV7-6, the J gene TRBJ2-2; D perhaps matches TRBD2 (6 bases). The germline V gene has CDR1 SGHVS and CDR2 FNYEAQ. The ends were cut back, 4 bases at V and 4 bases at J, with 13 bases in the middle. There are 15 residues in the CDR3. The CDR3 loop reads CASSSIGGFTGELFF. CDR3 nucleotide sequence: TGTGCCAGCAGCTCCATCGGGGGTTTCACCGGGGAGCTGTTTTTT.

This clonotype showed up many times. The chain employs TRBV14 and TRBJ2-5, with TRBD2 matching 9 bases. The trim removed 5 bases at V and 2 bases at J, leaving 12 bases unmatched. Germline lookup yields CDR1 SGHDN and CDR2 FVKESK. This CDR3 spans 17 amino acids. The CDR3 here is CASSSRFAGGPQETQYF. The CDR3 DNA is TGTGCCAGCAGCTCGAGGTTTGCGGGGGGGCCTCAAGAGACCCAGTACTTC.

This clonotype occurred many times. V usage is TRBV4-2 and J usage is TRBJ1-5; no definite D call. The V and J ends lost 2 bases and 5 bases respectively, with 7 bases between them. The CDR3 has 13 residues. The germline V gene encodes CDR1 LGHNA and CDR2 YNFKEQ. DNA of the CDR3: TGTGCCAGCAGCCAACAATCGGATCAGCCCCAGCATTTT. It specifies CASSQQSDQPQHF.

In its sample, this clonotype was seen many times. This chain uses TRBV7-2 with TRBJ1-5; D not resolved. V was shortened by 4 bases and J by 6 bases, with 13 bases between the two germline ends. Germline values: CDR1 SGHTA, CDR2 FQGNSA. This CDR3 comprises 14 residues. The DNA for the CDR3 is TGTGCCAGCAGCTACGCTCCCGGTCCTCAGCCCCAGCATTTT. Amino acid sequence: CASSYAPGPQPQHF.

This clonotype has a count of ten or more. This chain uses TRBV3-1 with TRBJ2-1; TRBD1 matches at 8 bases. V gave up 3 bases and J gave up 5 bases; unmatched junction bases: 15. This CDR3 spans 18 amino acids. Per germline, CDR1 LGHDT and CDR2 YNNKEL (reference sequence). This chain's CDR3 is CASSQNAVTGVVHNEQFF. The CDR3 region has the DNA TGTGCCAGCAGCCAGAACGCCGTGACAGGGGTGGTCCACAATGAGCAGTTCTTC.

The sample holds many counts of this clonotype. The chain recombines TRBV18 with TRBJ1-5, with 8 nucleotides matching TRBD1. The CDR3 length is 16 residues. After removal of 4 bases from V and 0 bases from J, the junction contained 5 bases not matched to a gene. From germline, CDR1 is KGHSH and CDR2 LQKENI. CDR3 loop: CASSRQGPNSNQPQHF. The CDR3 coding sequence is TGTGCCAGCTCACGACAGGGGCCGAATAGCAATCAGCCCCAGCATTTT.

This clonotype was detected ten times or more. J is TRBJ1-4 and V is TRBV10-3, with D hard to call. Trimming removed 4 bases from V and 6 bases from J, with 15 bases in between. Germline V CDR1 and CDR2: ENHRY, SYGVKD. CDR3 length: 15 residues. The DNA for the CDR3 is TGTGCCATCAGTGCGGACGGTCCCCGCTATGAAAAACTGTTTTTT. It translates to CAISADGPRYEKLFF.

This clonotype occurred many times. The chain has TRBV5-1 and TRBJ1-5; 7 nucleotides match TRBD1. The V gene end was trimmed by 1 base and the J gene end by 2 bases; junction bases not matched to a gene: 3. CDR1 and CDR2 (germline): SGHRS, YFSETQ. The CDR3 extends over 15 amino acids. CDR3 sequence reads: CASSLQGGGNQPQHF. In DNA form, the CDR3 reads TGCGCCAGCAGCTTGCAAGGGGGCGGCAATCAGCCCCAGCATTTT.

This chain links TRBV9 with TRBJ2-1; tentatively, D is TRBD2 (7 bases). This CDR3 is built from 15 residues. V dropped 3 bases and J dropped 7 bases, with 17 bases sitting between them. CDR1 is SGDLS and CDR2 is YYNGEE in the germline V gene. The CDR3 is CASSARGGTTNEQFF. CDR3 sequence (DNA): TGTGCCAGCAGCGCCAGGGGTGGGACTACAAATGAGCAGTTCTTC.

In its sample, this clonotype was seen a few times. A junction end diverges from the germline sequence, so it may reflect a read error. The CDR3, as DNA: TGTGCCGGCAGCCAAACCTCTGGTGGACGGAGCTCCTACAATGAGCAGTTCTTC. Its protein is CAGSQTSGGRSSYNEQFF. V is TRBV3-1 and J is TRBJ2-1; no clear D. Germline V gives CDR1 LGHDT, CDR2 YNNKEL (reference sequence). The CDR3 extends over 18 amino acids.

Only a few counts were recorded for this clonotype. A much more abundant neighbour one base away suggests this may be a read error. This chain joins TRBV5-5 and TRBJ1-5, with TRBD1 matching over 7 bases. Germline-derived CDR1 and CDR2 are SGHKS and YYEKEE (reference sequence). With V trimmed by 4 bases and J by 7 bases, 8 bases remained unmatched. The CDR3 contains 14 residues. DNA for the CDR3: TGTGCCAGCAGCCTGTACATGGGACAGCAGCCCCAGCATTTT. This encodes CASSLYMGQQPQHF.

This clonotype was seen repeatedly, ten times or more. This chain links TRBV20-1 with TRBJ1-5; D gene uncertain. Between the trimmed V and J ends, which lost 2 bases and 0 bases, there was a span of 8 bases. CDR1 and CDR2 from the germline V gene are DFQATT and SNEGSKA (reference sequence). This CDR3 has 14 amino acids. CDR3 in amino acids: CSARNMDSNQPQHF. CDR3 DNA: TGCAGTGCTAGAAATATGGATAGCAATCAGCCCCAGCATTTT.

This clonotype was recorded at least ten times. The chain carries TRBV18 and TRBJ1-2; D unclear. From germline, CDR1 is KGHSH and CDR2 LQKENI. The ends were cut back, 3 bases at V and 3 bases at J, with 11 bases in the middle. This CDR3 spans 14 amino acids. CDR3: CASSPSGRYYGYTF. The CDR3 DNA is TGTGCCAGCTCACCCTCGGGGAGGTACTATGGCTACACCTTC.